The 22 T cell receptor beta chains in this list originate from one sample, sequenced in a study of vaccination effects on CD4 cells after COVID-19. Clones were read by immunoSEQ multiplex PCR, and TCRdb kept only the in-frame ones, dropping some. The sample gives roughly 59,000 clones, around 78% of which show up once; just under 2% is in the top ten. ViraFEST assay sequencing came after antigen-specific CD4+ T cells were expanded with viral peptide pools. Culture proceeded for 10 days, and CD4+ T cells were then isolated. Each participant was administered two doses of either the BNT162b2 or the mRNA-1273 vaccine. Their antigens are not known. Specimen: CD4+ T cells from PBMCs cultured with HCoV-OC43 spike peptides, collected after COVID-19 vaccination. As for subset: HCoV-OC43 spike overlapping peptide pool stimulation. These receptors were collected from a human donor who received a COVID-19 vaccine.

V is TRBV24-1 and J is TRBJ2-5; D ambiguous. The ends were cut back, 6 bases at V and 2 bases at J, with 12 bases in the middle. Germline V gene lookup returns CDR1 KGHDR and CDR2 SFDVKD. This CDR3 is built from 14 residues. The CDR3 sequence is CATSHHGSQETQYF. CDR3 DNA sequence: TGTGCCACCAGTCACCACGGGTCACAAGAGACCCAGTACTTC.

The V call is TRBV5-4, the J call TRBJ2-1, with D tentatively TRBD2 (7 bases). Germline V lookup: CDR1 SGHNT, CDR2 YYREEE (reference sequence). CDR3 length: 14 residues. V lost 3 bases to trimming and J lost 7 bases, with 14 bases between them. This CDR3 is CASSSSGGLNEQFF. The CDR3 DNA is TGTGCCAGCAGCTCGTCGGGGGGCTTAAATGAGCAGTTCTTC.

This clone has a single count. This chain uses TRBV5-1 with TRBJ2-2; possible D gene TRBD1, 6 bases. The germline V and J ends were trimmed by 5 bases and 0 bases, with 14 bases remaining between them. This CDR3 region has 16 residues. Germline V gene sequence: CDR1 SGHRS, CDR2 YFSETQ. In nucleotides, the CDR3 is TGCGCCAGCAGACCCGACAGGAACGCGAACACCGGGGAGCTGTTTTTT. It translates to CASRPDRNANTGELFF.

This sequence joins TRBV5-1 and TRBJ1-4; 7 bases are a match to TRBD1. This CDR3 has 15 residues. Germline lookup yields CDR1 SGHRS and CDR2 YFSETQ. Trimming removed 5 bases from V and 8 bases from J; junction bases left unmatched: 12. The CDR3 DNA is TGCGCCAGCAGTGAGGAGGGGGCCTGGGAAGAAAAACTGTTTTTT. Its protein is CASSEEGAWEEKLFF.

The rearrangement links TRBV7-2 to TRBJ2-2; TRBD2 matches 7 bases. Germline V gene lookup returns CDR1 SGHTA and CDR2 FQGNSA. This CDR3 has 17 residues. J lost 0 bases, V lost 1 base, and 5 bases had no gene match. The CDR3 region is CASSLVVLASNTGELFF. CDR3 bases: TGTGCCAGCAGCTTAGTTGTACTAGCGTCGAACACCGGGGAGCTGTTTTTT.

V is TRBV29-1 and J is TRBJ1-1; TRBD1 matches at 7 bases. CDR3 length equals 19 residues. With 1 base clipped from V and 1 base from J, the junction kept 18 bases outside the gene matches. From germline, CDR1 is SQVTM and CDR2 ANQGSEA. The CDR3 spells CSVEGHRGYRFNRNTEAFF. The CDR3 bases are TGCAGCGTTGAAGGACACAGGGGATATCGATTTAACAGGAACACTGAAGCTTTCTTT.

This chain's CDR3 is CSVVRTDSGNTIYF. The CDR3 region has the DNA TGCAGCGTTGTTAGGACGGATTCTGGAAACACCATATATTTT. The J gene is TRBJ1-3, the V gene TRBV29-1, with unresolved D. Trimming removed 4 bases at V and 1 base at J, with 11 bases between. Germline-derived CDR1 and CDR2 are SQVTM and ANQGSEA. CDR3 length: 14 amino acids. Based on the CDR3 plus reference TRBV29-1 and TRBJ1-3, the full variable domain is SAVISQKPSRDICQRGTSLTIQCQVDSQVTMMFWYRQQPGQSLTLIATANQGSEATYESGFVIDKFPISRPNLTFSTLTVSNMSPEDSSIYLCSVVRTDSGNTIYFGEGSWLTVV.

The genes are TRBV6-2 or TRBV6-3 and TRBJ2-7; possibly TRBD1 for D (5 bases). V lost 6 bases to trimming and J lost 5 bases, with 11 bases between them. Germline V gene sequence: CDR1 MNHEY, CDR2 SVGEGT. The CDR3 is 12 residues long. The CDR3 DNA reads TGTGCCAGCAGCCCCCCAGGGAACGAGCAGTACGTC. This encodes CASSPPGNEQYV.

The chain couples TRBV5-6 to TRBJ2-5, with D perhaps TRBD1 or TRBD2 (6 bases each). Trimming took off 2 bases at V and 2 bases at J, with 10 bases between the two ends. The CDR3 is made up of 14 amino acids. Germline V gene sequence: CDR1 SGHDT, CDR2 YYEEEE. In nucleotides, the CDR3 is TGTGCCAGCAGCTTCGGGGGCTGGCAAGAGACCCAGTACTTC. This gives the protein CASSFGGWQETQYF.

J is TRBJ1-5 and V is TRBV4-1; unclear D gene. Germline loops: CDR1 MGHRA, CDR2 YSYEKL. V lost 2 bases and J lost 6, with 14 bases in between. This CDR3 comprises 15 residues. CDR3 in amino acids: CASSQIKWPGQPQHF. The CDR3 region has the DNA TGCGCCAGCAGCCAAATCAAGTGGCCCGGTCAGCCCCAGCATTTT.

J is TRBJ1-1 and V is TRBV24-1; D not certain. The CDR3 runs to 14 residues. V shed 10 bases and J shed 0 bases, with 14 bases lying between them. The germline V gene has CDR1 KGHDR and CDR2 SFDVKD. CDR3 DNA: TGTGCCACGGATATTTACTTGTTGAACACTGAAGCTTTCTTT. Translated: CATDIYLLNTEAFF.

This chain joins TRBV6-5 and TRBJ2-2, with D possibly TRBD1 on 6 matching bases. Trimming shortened V by 2 bases and J by 5 bases, and 12 bases separated the two germline ends. There are 15 residues in the CDR3. Germline CDR1 reads MNHEY; CDR2 reads SVGAGI. The CDR3 spells CASSYSGQNTGELFF. The CDR3 coding sequence is TGTGCCAGCAGTTACAGTGGACAGAATACCGGGGAGCTGTTTTTT.

This chain uses TRBV7-3 with TRBJ2-2; tentatively, D is TRBD1 or TRBD2 (5 bases each). This CDR3 is built from 16 residues. The germline V gene encodes CDR1 SGHTA and CDR2 FQGTGA. Trimming shortened V by 2 bases and J by 5 bases, and 15 bases separated the two germline ends. CDR3 nucleotide sequence: TGTGCCAGCAGCTTAGACAGTGGGTCGGGGACCGGGGAGCTGTTTTTT. Its translation: CASSLDSGSGTGELFF.

The chain carries TRBV3-1 (or the pseudogene TRBV3-2) and TRBJ2-6; TRBD1 matches 8 bases. J gave up 0 bases and V 2 bases, and 6 bases lay outside the gene matches. The V gene's germline CDR1 is LGHDT and CDR2 YNNKEL (reference sequence). This CDR3 comprises 18 residues. The CDR3 loop is CASSQPGQALSGANVLTF. CDR3 bases: TGTGCCAGCAGCCAACCGGGACAGGCCCTCTCTGGGGCCAACGTCCTGACTTTC.

The J gene is TRBJ1-3, the V gene TRBV10-3; 8 bases agree with TRBD1. J gave up 0 bases and V 5 bases, and 9 bases lay outside the gene matches. Germline V CDR1 and CDR2: ENHRY, SYGVKD. The CDR3 is 17 amino acids. The CDR3 is CAISPTGVGSSGNTIYF. DNA of the CDR3: TGTGCCATCAGTCCGACAGGGGTAGGAAGCTCTGGAAACACCATATATTTT.

This chain connects TRBV5-1 to TRBJ2-5; TRBD2 aligns across 7 bases. Germline CDR1 and CDR2: SGHRS and YFSETQ. The CDR3 spans 13 residues. The junction had 0 bases not matched to a gene; V was cut back by 0 bases and J by 4 bases. The CDR3 DNA reads as TGCGCCAGCAGCTTGGGACTAGCAGAGACCCAGTACTTC. Its translation is CASSLGLAETQYF. Full variable domain (missing parts from reference TRBV5-1 and TRBJ2-5): KAGVTQTPRYLIKTRGQQVTLSCSPISGHRSVSWYQQTPGQGLQFLFEYFSETQRNKGNFPGRFSGRQFSNSRSEMNVSTLELGDSALYLCASSLGLAETQYFGPGTRLLVL.

The chain couples TRBV5-1 to TRBJ2-3; unclear D gene. V lost 7 bases, J lost 2 bases, and 17 bases lay in between. CDR1 is SGHRS and CDR2 is YFSETQ in the germline V gene. The CDR3 totals 15 residues. This CDR3 reads CASSLGGVFTDTQYF. The CDR3 region has the DNA TGCGCCAGCTCCTTGGGCGGTGTTTTCACAGATACGCAGTATTTT.

This clone is a singleton in its sample. This chain uses TRBV6-1 with TRBJ1-6, with D hard to call. The ends were cut back, 3 bases at V and 3 bases at J, with 6 bases in the middle. This CDR3 comprises 14 residues. CDR1 is MNHNS, CDR2 SASEGT, per germline. CDR3 amino acids: CASSEANYNSPLHF. CDR3 sequence (DNA): TGTGCCAGCAGTGAGGCAAACTATAATTCACCCCTCCACTTT.

The rearrangement joins TRBV18 to TRBJ1-6, with D possibly being TRBD1 (5 bases). Germline V gives CDR1 KGHSH, CDR2 LQKENI. The CDR3 consists of 16 residues. Trimming left V 3 bases short and J 4 bases short, with 13 bases between. This CDR3 is CASSPGIGGYNSPLHF. CDR3 coding DNA: TGTGCCAGCTCACCCGGGATCGGGGGATATAATTCACCCCTCCACTTT. The variable domain in full, with the rest retrieved from reference TRBV18 and TRBJ1-6, is NAGVMQNPRHLVRRRGQEARLRCSPMKGHSHVYWYRQLPEEGLKFMVYLQKENIIDESGMPKERFSAEFPKEGPSILRIQQVVRGDSAAYFCASSPGIGGYNSPLHFGNGTRLTVT.

The chain has TRBV7-2 and TRBJ2-2; tentatively, D is TRBD1 (6 bases). Germline V gives CDR1 SGHTA, CDR2 FQGNSA. The V and J ends lost 4 bases and 0 bases respectively, with 12 bases between them. CDR3 length: 16 residues. The CDR3 sequence is CASSSQQGANTGELFF. The CDR3 nucleotides are TGTGCCAGCAGCTCGCAACAGGGAGCGAACACCGGGGAGCTGTTTTTT. Together with reference TRBV7-2 and TRBJ2-2, the CDR3 gives the full variable domain: GAGVSQSPSNKVTEKGKDVELRCDPISGHTALYWYRQSLGQGLEFLIYFQGNSAPDKSGLPSDRFSAERTGGSVSTLTIQRTQQEDSAVYLCASSSQQGANTGELFFGEGSRLTVL.

This chain links TRBV9 with TRBJ1-2; unclear D gene. Germline assignment: CDR1 SGDLS and CDR2 YYNGEE. This CDR3 has 13 residues. V gave up 0 bases and J gave up 0 bases, with 3 bases separating them. CDR3 residues: CASSVGTNYGYTF. The CDR3 DNA reads as TGTGCCAGCAGCGTAGGAACTAACTATGGCTACACCTTC.

The chain employs TRBV11-2 and TRBJ2-5, with D perhaps matching TRBD1 (6 bases). Per germline, CDR1 SGHAT and CDR2 FQNNGV. Trimming removed 4 bases at V and 5 bases at J, with 14 bases between. CDR3 length equals 14 residues. The CDR3 DNA reads TGTGCCAGCAGCTGGAACAGGGTCGGCGAGACCCAGTACTTC. Residues: CASSWNRVGETQYF.